These T cell receptor beta chains were read from a single sample in a study of blood T cell repertoires in COVID-19. TCRdb's table, derived via immunoSEQ multiplex PCR, lists solely in-frame clones and lacks some. The repertoire holds 70,000 to 95,000 clones, with about 85% as singletons. Sequencing input: peripheral blood. Receptors originate from a woman in her seventies with active or convalescent COVID-19. Each CDR3 is given with its conserved first and last residue. The D gene is left open where the match is weak. Some rows have no size entry. The others give once, few or many, or a class for an expanded clone.

CDR3nt: TGTGCCAGCACGGTGGTTATGAACACTGAAGCTTTCTTT
CDR3aa: CASTVVMNTEAFF
v_gene: TRBV2
abundance: few
d_gene: NA
j_gene: TRBJ1-1

CDR3nt: TGTGCCAGCAAGGGACAGGAAAAATACACTGAAGCTTTCTTT
CDR3aa: CASKGQEKYTEAFF
v_gene: TRBV2
abundance: NA
d_gene: TRBD1
j_gene: TRBJ1-1

CDR3nt: TGTGCCAGCAGCCTGTATCAGGGAAGCCACGAGCAGTACTTC
CDR3aa: CASSLYQGSHEQYF
v_gene: TRBV5-5
abundance: NA
d_gene: NA
j_gene: TRBJ2-7

CDR3nt: TGTGCCAGCACTCAATTCAGGGTACAAGAGACCCAGTACTTC
CDR3aa: CASTQFRVQETQYF
v_gene: TRBV2
abundance: NA
d_gene: NA
j_gene: TRBJ2-5

CDR3nt: TGTGCCAGCAGCCGAACCACAGTGAACACTGAAGCTTTCTTT
CDR3aa: CASSRTTVNTEAFF
v_gene: TRBV6-6
abundance: NA
d_gene: NA
j_gene: TRBJ1-1

CDR3nt: TGTGCCAGCAGCGCCGGACAGGGGTTAGCAGATACGCAGTATTTT
CDR3aa: CASSAGQGLADTQYF
v_gene: TRBV7-2
abundance: NA
d_gene: TRBD1
j_gene: TRBJ2-3

CDR3nt: TGTGCCAGCTCACCTTTACCGGGAGGCAATGAGCAGTTCTTC
CDR3aa: CASSPLPGGNEQFF
v_gene: TRBV18
abundance: NA
d_gene: TRBD2
j_gene: TRBJ2-1

CDR3nt: TGCGCCAGCAGCTTGGGTCCAGGTCCCTATGGCTACACCTTC
CDR3aa: CASSLGPGPYGYTF
v_gene: TRBV5-1
abundance: NA
d_gene: NA
j_gene: TRBJ1-2

CDR3nt: TGTGCCAGCAGTTTGGGACTAGCGGGGGCAGGTGATACGCAGTATTTT
CDR3aa: CASSLGLAGAGDTQYF
v_gene: TRBV6-2/TRBV6-3
abundance: NA
d_gene: TRBD2
j_gene: TRBJ2-3

CDR3nt: TGTGCCAGCAGCCTCCTACAGACAGGGCGGAATTCACCCCTCCACTTT
CDR3aa: CASSLLQTGRNSPLHF
v_gene: TRBV6-2/TRBV6-3
abundance: NA
d_gene: TRBD1
j_gene: TRBJ1-6

CDR3nt: TGTGCCAGCACCTCAGGGATGCGCTTCTATGGCTACACCTTC
CDR3aa: CASTSGMRFYGYTF
v_gene: TRBV6-5
abundance: NA
d_gene: NA
j_gene: TRBJ1-2

CDR3nt: TGTGCCAGCAGCTTACTTTCTAGCGGGGCTCAAGAGACCCAGTACTTC
CDR3aa: CASSLLSSGAQETQYF
v_gene: TRBV7-2
abundance: NA
d_gene: TRBD2
j_gene: TRBJ2-5

CDR3nt: TGCGCCAGCAGCTCGGGGGTAGTCTCGGATACGCAGTATTTT
CDR3aa: CASSSGVVSDTQYF
v_gene: TRBV5-1
abundance: NA
d_gene: NA
j_gene: TRBJ2-3

CDR3nt: TGTGCCACCAGCCGGGAATACGGGGAGCTGTTTTTT
CDR3aa: CATSREYGELFF
v_gene: TRBV15
abundance: NA
d_gene: NA
j_gene: TRBJ2-2

CDR3nt: TGTGCCAGCAGTGCAGACAGGGTAAGGTATCAGCCCCAGCATTTT
CDR3aa: CASSADRVRYQPQHF
v_gene: TRBV6-2/TRBV6-3
abundance: NA
d_gene: TRBD1
j_gene: TRBJ1-5

CDR3nt: TGCGCCAGCAGCTTGGTTAGCGGGGACACTGAAGCTTTCTTT
CDR3aa: CASSLVSGDTEAFF
v_gene: TRBV5-1
abundance: NA
d_gene: NA
j_gene: TRBJ1-1

CDR3nt: TGTGCCAGCAGTCATATCGGGTCTGGGGCCAACGTCCTGACTTTC
CDR3aa: CASSHIGSGANVLTF
v_gene: TRBV25-1
abundance: NA
d_gene: NA
j_gene: TRBJ2-6

CDR3nt: TGCGCCAGCAGCCAAGACCCGGGTCCCCTGTCGGGTCAGCCCCAGCATTTT
CDR3aa: CASSQDPGPLSGQPQHF
v_gene: TRBV4-3
abundance: NA
d_gene: NA
j_gene: TRBJ1-5

CDR3nt: TGCGCCAGCAGCTCAGGATTAGCGGGGGACCAAGAGACCCAGTACTTC
CDR3aa: CASSSGLAGDQETQYF
v_gene: TRBV5-1
abundance: NA
d_gene: TRBD2
j_gene: TRBJ2-5

CDR3nt: TGTGCCACCAGCAGAGATCAGGGGCTGGGGGAAAAACTGTTTTTT
CDR3aa: CATSRDQGLGEKLFF
v_gene: TRBV15
abundance: NA
d_gene: NA
j_gene: TRBJ1-4

CDR3nt: TGCGCCAGCAGCTTAACTAGTTCCGCAGATACGCAGTATTTT
CDR3aa: CASSLTSSADTQYF
v_gene: TRBV4-3
abundance: NA
d_gene: NA
j_gene: TRBJ2-3

CDR3nt: TGTGCCAGCAGTTTAGGGGGGGAGGGGGCCAACGTCCTGACTTTC
CDR3aa: CASSLGGEGANVLTF
v_gene: TRBV28
abundance: NA
d_gene: TRBD2
j_gene: TRBJ2-6

CDR3nt: TGTGCCAGCAGTCCGACAGGGGTTAATTCACCCCTCCACTTT
CDR3aa: CASSPTGVNSPLHF
v_gene: TRBV6-5
abundance: NA
d_gene: TRBD1
j_gene: TRBJ1-6

CDR3nt: TGCGCCAGCAGCTTGCGGGGGACAGGAGTCTACGAGCAGTACTTC
CDR3aa: CASSLRGTGVYEQYF
v_gene: TRBV5-1
abundance: few
d_gene: TRBD1
j_gene: TRBJ2-7

CDR3nt: TGCAGCGCTTCTGGACAGGGGGTCTACGAGCAGTACTTC
CDR3aa: CSASGQGVYEQYF
v_gene: TRBV29-1
abundance: NA
d_gene: TRBD1
j_gene: TRBJ2-7

CDR3nt: TGTGCCAGCCTGGGACAGCTCACCAACAATGAGCAGTTCTTC
CDR3aa: CASLGQLTNNEQFF
v_gene: TRBV28
abundance: once
d_gene: TRBD1
j_gene: TRBJ2-1

CDR3nt: TGTGCCAGTAGTATAGACAGGGGTGGCACTGAAGCTTTCTTT
CDR3aa: CASSIDRGGTEAFF
v_gene: TRBV19
abundance: NA
d_gene: NA
j_gene: TRBJ1-1

CDR3nt: TGTGCCAGCAGCCCCCGGGACAGTAAAAATTCACCCCTCCACTTT
CDR3aa: CASSPRDSKNSPLHF
v_gene: TRBV9
abundance: NA
d_gene: TRBD1
j_gene: TRBJ1-6

CDR3nt: TGTGCCAGCAGTTTTACTAGGGACACTGAAGCTTTCTTT
CDR3aa: CASSFTRDTEAFF
v_gene: TRBV6-4
abundance: NA
d_gene: NA
j_gene: TRBJ1-1

CDR3nt: TGTGCCAGCAGTTCGGACAGAGCAGATACGCAGTATTTT
CDR3aa: CASSSDRADTQYF
v_gene: TRBV28
abundance: NA
d_gene: NA
j_gene: TRBJ2-3

CDR3nt: TGTGCCAGCAGCTTAATTTCCTCGGGAGAGCAGTACTTC
CDR3aa: CASSLISSGEQYF
v_gene: TRBV7-2
abundance: NA
d_gene: NA
j_gene: TRBJ2-7

CDR3nt: TGTGCCAGCAGCTTAGTCGGGGGGGCTTCCGGGGAGCTGTTTTTT
CDR3aa: CASSLVGGASGELFF
v_gene: TRBV7-7
abundance: NA
d_gene: TRBD2
j_gene: TRBJ2-2

CDR3nt: TGTGCCAGCAGTTACGTCCCTAGCGGGGGGGTTGAGCAGTTCTTC
CDR3aa: CASSYVPSGGVEQFF
v_gene: TRBV6-5
abundance: few
d_gene: TRBD2
j_gene: TRBJ2-1

CDR3nt: TGTGCCAGCAGCTTCATCTCTCAGGTCAAGTATAATTCACCCCTCCACTTT
CDR3aa: CASSFISQVKYNSPLHF
v_gene: TRBV12-1
abundance: NA
d_gene: NA
j_gene: TRBJ1-6

CDR3nt: TGTGCCAGCTCACCCCTTTCCGGCAGGCTAAAAGACTATGGCTACACCTTC
CDR3aa: CASSPLSGRLKDYGYTF
v_gene: TRBV18
abundance: NA
d_gene: NA
j_gene: TRBJ1-2

CDR3nt: TGCGCCAGCAGCTTTCAGGGATTTGATGAGCAGTTCTTC
CDR3aa: CASSFQGFDEQFF
v_gene: TRBV5-1
abundance: NA
d_gene: NA
j_gene: TRBJ2-1

CDR3nt: TGTGCCAGCAGCTTGGGGGGCGGAACCTACTATGGCTACACCTTC
CDR3aa: CASSLGGGTYYGYTF
v_gene: TRBV5-5
abundance: NA
d_gene: NA
j_gene: TRBJ1-2

CDR3nt: TGCGCCAGCAGCCCGGGACAGGGGGCAGGTGAGCAGTTCTTC
CDR3aa: CASSPGQGAGEQFF
v_gene: TRBV5-1
abundance: NA
d_gene: TRBD1
j_gene: TRBJ2-1

CDR3nt: TGTGCCAGCAGCCAACGAGATAGCGGGGCGACGGAGCAGTTCTTC
CDR3aa: CASSQRDSGATEQFF
v_gene: TRBV3-1/TRBV3-2
abundance: NA
d_gene: TRBD2
j_gene: TRBJ2-1

CDR3nt: TGCGCCAGCAGCTTAACTAGGGACATTCAGTACTTC
CDR3aa: CASSLTRDIQYF
v_gene: TRBV5-1
abundance: NA
d_gene: NA
j_gene: TRBJ2-4

CDR3nt: TGTGCCAGTAGTGGGTCCAGGATGAGTGGGCCTGAAGCTTTCTTT
CDR3aa: CASSGSRMSGPEAFF
v_gene: TRBV19
abundance: NA
d_gene: NA
j_gene: TRBJ1-1

CDR3nt: TGTGCCAGCAGCCTCGGCCTGGGGGCACTCTACGAGCAGTACTTC
CDR3aa: CASSLGLGALYEQYF
v_gene: TRBV7-8
abundance: NA
d_gene: NA
j_gene: TRBJ2-7

CDR3nt: TGTGCCAGCAGCTCAGGGACTAGCGGGGGACCCACAGATACGCAGTATTTT
CDR3aa: CASSSGTSGGPTDTQYF
v_gene: TRBV9
abundance: NA
d_gene: TRBD2
j_gene: TRBJ2-3

CDR3nt: TGTGCCAGCAGCGCTCGATGGGGGGGGCCGGAAGAGACCCAGTACTTC
CDR3aa: CASSARWGGPEETQYF
v_gene: TRBV9
abundance: NA
d_gene: NA
j_gene: TRBJ2-5

CDR3nt: TGCGCCAGCAGCTTTTTAACAGGGGCGGACGGGGAGCTGTTTTTT
CDR3aa: CASSFLTGADGELFF
v_gene: TRBV5-1
abundance: few
d_gene: TRBD1
j_gene: TRBJ2-2

CDR3nt: TGTGCCAGCAGTACTCGCCTAGCGAACTCCTACAATGAGCAGTTCTTC
CDR3aa: CASSTRLANSYNEQFF
v_gene: TRBV6-2/TRBV6-3
abundance: NA
d_gene: NA
j_gene: TRBJ2-1

CDR3nt: TGTGCCAGTACCAAGACAGGCCCGGGTGAAAAACTGTTTTTT
CDR3aa: CASTKTGPGEKLFF
v_gene: TRBV19
abundance: NA
d_gene: NA
j_gene: TRBJ1-4

CDR3nt: TGTGCCAGCAGTGAATACCAACTACAAAATAGCAATCAGCCCCAGCATTTT
CDR3aa: CASSEYQLQNSNQPQHF
v_gene: TRBV2
abundance: once
d_gene: NA
j_gene: TRBJ1-5

CDR3nt: TGTGCCAGCAGCTTGCCGAGGGTAGCGGGGAGCACAGATACGCAGTATTTT
CDR3aa: CASSLPRVAGSTDTQYF
v_gene: TRBV5-5
abundance: once
d_gene: TRBD2
j_gene: TRBJ2-3

CDR3nt: TGTGCCAGCAGTGCCCAGGGATACGAGCAGTACTTC
CDR3aa: CASSAQGYEQYF
v_gene: TRBV2
abundance: NA
d_gene: NA
j_gene: TRBJ2-7

CDR3nt: TGTGCCAGCAGTGATTTTATCCCCGGAAACACCATATATTTT
CDR3aa: CASSDFIPGNTIYF
v_gene: TRBV2
abundance: NA
d_gene: NA
j_gene: TRBJ1-3

CDR3nt: TGTGCCAGCAGCTTAGTAGGGGGGACAGGCCCCTACGAGCAGTACTTC
CDR3aa: CASSLVGGTGPYEQYF
v_gene: TRBV11-3
abundance: NA
d_gene: TRBD1
j_gene: TRBJ2-7

CDR3nt: TGCAGTGCCCCTACGGGTGGGACGCAGTATTTT
CDR3aa: CSAPTGGTQYF
v_gene: TRBV20-1
abundance: NA
d_gene: NA
j_gene: TRBJ2-3